This TCR beta chain was identified during a study of beta chain features in type 1 diabetes. Reverse transcription of all isolated RNA meant that expressed TCRB transcripts were sequenced. Method: immunoSEQ multiplex PCR; TCRdb's copy keeps in-frame clones and lacks some. The sample yields 500,000 to 850,000 clones, about an eighth seen once. General study points: Type 1 diabetes patients showed fewer insertions and more deletions at VDJ junctions. Across all four CD4+ subsets, people with type 1 diabetes showed modestly shorter TCRB CDR3s. Cells expressing TCR highly could be over-represented by cDNA sequencing.

Trimming stripped 5 bases from V and 6 bases from J, with 7 bases between. The CDR3 consists of 11 residues. Germline lookup yields CDR1 KGHSH and CDR2 LQKENI. Details on this clone: Its specificity is unknown.

The rearrangement joins TRBV18 to TRBJ2-5; D not resolved. The source of this sequence is a man aged 18 to 29 with type 1 diabetes. The sequencing sample was made of naive CD4+ T cells from blood. CDR3 DNA: TGTGCCAGCTCAGAGAGGAAGACCCAGTACTTC. Residues: CASSERKTQYF.